This T cell receptor (beta chain) originates from a study of blood T cell repertoires in COVID-19. Study-wide background: COVID-19 samples collected from the United States, Italy and Spain covered acute and convalescent phases.

The repertoire was sequenced with immunoSEQ multiplex PCR; TCRdb's copy has only in-frame clones and lacks some. The sample has some 190,000 clones, around 89% seen once. Germline V gene lookup returns CDR1 SEHNR and CDR2 FQNEAQ (reference sequence). The CDR3 is 14 amino acids. Germline trimming cut 10 bases from V and 4 bases from J; bases unmatched to any gene: 5. The chain has TRBV7-9 and TRBJ1-6; TRBD1 matches 9 bases. The specimen was peripheral blood. The origin of this receptor is a human donor in a cohort sampled during active COVID-19. The DNA for the CDR3 is TGTGCCATAACGGACAGGGGATATAATTCACCCCTCCACTTT. It codes for CAITDRGYNSPLHF.